The rows below give T cell receptor beta chains drawn from one sample of a study of identical twins. TCRdb recomputed calls from the 5' RACE reads with MiXCR, one row per CDR3 protein. The sample lists 500,000 or so distinct CDR3 sequences; 13% to 15% were seen once. The same sample was also studied in work on yellow fever vaccine responses in identical twins.

The sequenced sample consisted of CD4+ T cells sorted from blood. Receptors originate from a woman younger than 35 in good health. Both conserved end residues are trimmed from each CDR3. A D gene is named only where the DNA matches it firmly.

v_call: TRBV5-4; j_call: TRBJ2-1; d_call: NA; cdr3_aa: ASSLFLVGLRNDEQF
v_call: TRBV7-9; j_call: TRBJ2-5; d_call: NA; cdr3_aa: ASSLRLQEETQY
v_call: TRBV5-4; j_call: TRBJ2-6; d_call: NA; cdr3_aa: ASTLAGANVLT
v_call: TRBV4-3; j_call: TRBJ2-1; d_call: NA; cdr3_aa: ASSQGGAGQLYNEQF
v_call: TRBV7-2; j_call: TRBJ2-7; d_call: TRBD2; cdr3_aa: ASSLTSGRVLEQY
v_call: TRBV24-1; j_call: TRBJ2-7; d_call: TRBD1; cdr3_aa: ATSEAGTGSHEQY
v_call: TRBV28; j_call: TRBJ2-7; d_call: TRBD2; cdr3_aa: ASSPPGGYYEQY
v_call: TRBV5-1; j_call: TRBJ2-7; d_call: NA; cdr3_aa: ASSLERGLDEQY
v_call: TRBV12-3/TRBV12-4; j_call: TRBJ2-2; d_call: TRBD1; cdr3_aa: ASRPGTGGFGGELF
v_call: TRBV18; j_call: TRBJ2-7; d_call: NA; cdr3_aa: ASSPLEAVYEQY